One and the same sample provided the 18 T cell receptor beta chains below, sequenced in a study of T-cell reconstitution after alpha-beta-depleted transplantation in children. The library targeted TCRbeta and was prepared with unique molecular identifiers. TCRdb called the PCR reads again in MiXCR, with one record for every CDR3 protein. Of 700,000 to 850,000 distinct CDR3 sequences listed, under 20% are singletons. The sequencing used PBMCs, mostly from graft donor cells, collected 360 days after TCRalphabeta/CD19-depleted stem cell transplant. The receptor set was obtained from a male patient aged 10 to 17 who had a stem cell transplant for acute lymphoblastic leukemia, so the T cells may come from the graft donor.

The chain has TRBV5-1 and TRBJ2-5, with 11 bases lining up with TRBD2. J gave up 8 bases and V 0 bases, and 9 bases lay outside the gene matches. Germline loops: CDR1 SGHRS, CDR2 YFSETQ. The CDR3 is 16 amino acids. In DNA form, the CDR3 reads TGCGCCAGCAGCTTGGGAGCTAGCGGGGGGTCGTTTACCCAGTACTTC. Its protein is CASSLGASGGSFTQYF.

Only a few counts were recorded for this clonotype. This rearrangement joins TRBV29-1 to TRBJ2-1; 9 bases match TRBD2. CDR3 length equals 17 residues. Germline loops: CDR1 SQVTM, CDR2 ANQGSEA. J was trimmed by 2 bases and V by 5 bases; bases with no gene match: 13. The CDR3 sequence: CSVFIIKASGTYNEQFF. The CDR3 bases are TGCAGCGTTTTCATTATTAAGGCTAGCGGGACCTACAATGAGCAGTTCTTC.

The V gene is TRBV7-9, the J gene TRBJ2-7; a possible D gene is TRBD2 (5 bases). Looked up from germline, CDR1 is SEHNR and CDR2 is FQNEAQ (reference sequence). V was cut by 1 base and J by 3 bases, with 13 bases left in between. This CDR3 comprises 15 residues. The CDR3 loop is CASSLERVRDYEQYF. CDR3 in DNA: TGTGCCAGCAGCTTAGAGAGGGTGAGGGACTACGAGCAGTACTTC.

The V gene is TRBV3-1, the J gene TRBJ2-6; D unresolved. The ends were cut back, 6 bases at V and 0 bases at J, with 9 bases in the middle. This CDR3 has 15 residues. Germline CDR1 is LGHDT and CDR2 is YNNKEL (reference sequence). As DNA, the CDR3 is TGTGCCAGCAGGCTATCCATCTCTGGGGCCAACGTCCTGACTTTC. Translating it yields CASRLSISGANVLTF.

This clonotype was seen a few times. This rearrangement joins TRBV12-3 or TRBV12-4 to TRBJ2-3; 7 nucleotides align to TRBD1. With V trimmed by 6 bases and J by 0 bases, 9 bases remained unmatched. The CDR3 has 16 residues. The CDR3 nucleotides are TGTGCCAGCAGCAAAAGGACAGGAGCCAGCACAGATACGCAGTATTTT. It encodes CASSKRTGASTDTQYF.

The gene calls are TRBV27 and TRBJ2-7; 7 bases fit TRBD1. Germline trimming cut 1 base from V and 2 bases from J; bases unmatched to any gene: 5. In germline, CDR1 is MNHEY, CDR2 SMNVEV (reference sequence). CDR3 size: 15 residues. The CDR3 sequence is CASSLYRGVTYEQYF. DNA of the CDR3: TGTGCCAGCAGTTTATACAGGGGTGTGACCTACGAGCAGTACTTC.

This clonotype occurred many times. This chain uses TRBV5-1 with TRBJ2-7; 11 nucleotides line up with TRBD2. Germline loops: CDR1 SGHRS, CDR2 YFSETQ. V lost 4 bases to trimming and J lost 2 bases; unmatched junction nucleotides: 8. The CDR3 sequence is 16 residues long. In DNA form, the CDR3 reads TGCGCCAGCAGCCGCCTGACTAGCGGGGCTGCCTACGAGCAGTACTTC. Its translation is CASSRLTSGAAYEQYF. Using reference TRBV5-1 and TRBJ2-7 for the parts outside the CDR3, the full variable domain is KAGVTQTPRYLIKTRGQQVTLSCSPISGHRSVSWYQQTPGQGLQFLFEYFSETQRNKGNFPGRFSGRQFSNSRSEMNVSTLELGDSALYLCASSRLTSGAAYEQYFGPGTRLTVT.

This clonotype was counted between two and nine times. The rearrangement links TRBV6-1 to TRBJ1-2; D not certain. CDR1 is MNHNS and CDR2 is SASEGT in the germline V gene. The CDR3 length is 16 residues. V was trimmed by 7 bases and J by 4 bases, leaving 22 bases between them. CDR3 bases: TGTGCCAGCACGACTCGCGCGGGTCCGGGGATCTATGGCTACACCTTC. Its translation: CASTTRAGPGIYGYTF.

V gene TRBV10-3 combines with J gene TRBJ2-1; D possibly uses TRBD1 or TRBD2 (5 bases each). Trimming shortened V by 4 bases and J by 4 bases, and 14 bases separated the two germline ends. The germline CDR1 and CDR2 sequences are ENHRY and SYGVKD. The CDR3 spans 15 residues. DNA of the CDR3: TGTGCCATCAGTGCCGAGGGGCGGGTATACAATGAGCAGTTCTTC. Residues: CAISAEGRVYNEQFF.

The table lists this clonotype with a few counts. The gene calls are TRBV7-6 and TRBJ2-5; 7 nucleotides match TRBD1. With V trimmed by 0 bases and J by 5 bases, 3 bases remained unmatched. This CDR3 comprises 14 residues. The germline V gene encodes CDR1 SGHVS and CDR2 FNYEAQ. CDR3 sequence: CASSLARGLETQYF. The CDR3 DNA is TGTGCCAGCAGCTTAGCGAGGGGGCTGGAGACCCAGTACTTC. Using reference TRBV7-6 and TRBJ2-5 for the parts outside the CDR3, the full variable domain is GAGVSQSPRYKVTKRGQDVALRCDPISGHVSLYWYRQALGQGPEFLTYFNYEAQQDKSGLPNDRFSAERPEGSISTLTIQRTEQRDSAMYRCASSLARGLETQYFGPGTRLLVL.

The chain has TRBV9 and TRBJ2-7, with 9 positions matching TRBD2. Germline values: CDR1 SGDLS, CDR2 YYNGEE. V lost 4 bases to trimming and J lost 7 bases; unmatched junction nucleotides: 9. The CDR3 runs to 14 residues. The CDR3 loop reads CASSLQGGREEQYF. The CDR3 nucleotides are TGTGCCAGCAGCCTCCAGGGCGGGAGGGAAGAGCAGTACTTC.

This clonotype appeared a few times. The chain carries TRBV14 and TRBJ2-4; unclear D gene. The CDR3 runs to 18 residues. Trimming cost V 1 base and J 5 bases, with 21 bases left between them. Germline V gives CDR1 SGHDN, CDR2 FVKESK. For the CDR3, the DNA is TGTGCCAGCAGCCAAGTAAGGGCACGGACGAGCCTCCAAAACATTCAGTACTTC. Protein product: CASSQVRARTSLQNIQYF.

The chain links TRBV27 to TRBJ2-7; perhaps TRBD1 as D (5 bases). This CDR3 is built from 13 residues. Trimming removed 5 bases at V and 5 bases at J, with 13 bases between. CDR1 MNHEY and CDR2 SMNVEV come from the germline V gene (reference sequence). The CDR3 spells CASSAFQGNEQYF. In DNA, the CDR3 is TGTGCCAGCAGTGCTTTTCAGGGTAACGAGCAGTACTTC.

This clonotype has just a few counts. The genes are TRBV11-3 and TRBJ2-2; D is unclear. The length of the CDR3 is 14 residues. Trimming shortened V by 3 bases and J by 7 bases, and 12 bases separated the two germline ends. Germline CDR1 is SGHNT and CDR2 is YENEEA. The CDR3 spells CASSLTWGNGELFF. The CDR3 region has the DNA TGTGCCAGCAGCTTGACGTGGGGAAACGGGGAGCTGTTTTTT.

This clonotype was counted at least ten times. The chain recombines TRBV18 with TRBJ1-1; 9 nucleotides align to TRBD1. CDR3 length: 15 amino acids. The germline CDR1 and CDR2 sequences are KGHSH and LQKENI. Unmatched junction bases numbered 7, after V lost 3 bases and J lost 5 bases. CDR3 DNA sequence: TGTGCCAGCTCACCCTTCGTGGACAGGGGTACTGAAGCTTTCTTT. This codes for CASSPFVDRGTEAFF.

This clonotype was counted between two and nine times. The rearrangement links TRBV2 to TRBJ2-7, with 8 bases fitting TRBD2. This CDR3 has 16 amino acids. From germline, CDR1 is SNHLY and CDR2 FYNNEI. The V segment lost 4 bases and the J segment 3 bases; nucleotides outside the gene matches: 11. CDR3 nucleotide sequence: TGTGCCAGCAGTGGCTCCGGGACGGGGGGGATCTACGAGCAGTACTTC. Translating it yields CASSGSGTGGIYEQYF.

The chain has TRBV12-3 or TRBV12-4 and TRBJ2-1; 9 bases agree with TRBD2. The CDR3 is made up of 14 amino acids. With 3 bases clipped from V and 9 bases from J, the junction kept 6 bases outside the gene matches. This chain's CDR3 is CASSLGLAGIEQFF. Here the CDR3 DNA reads TGTGCCAGCAGTTTGGGCCTAGCGGGAATTGAGCAGTTCTTC.

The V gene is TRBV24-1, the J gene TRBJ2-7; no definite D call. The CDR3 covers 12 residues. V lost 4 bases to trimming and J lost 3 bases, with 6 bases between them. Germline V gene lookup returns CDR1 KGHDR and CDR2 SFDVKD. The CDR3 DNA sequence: TGTGCCACCAGTGACTGGGACTACGAGCAGTACTTC. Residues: CATSDWDYEQYF.